This T cell receptor (beta chain) was profiled in a study of blood T cell repertoires in COVID-19. For the study at large: Acute and convalescent COVID-19 samples came from the United States, Italy and Spain. PBMCs, B-cell-depleted T cells, or T cells provided the cDNA or gDNA that made up the material.

Authors' methods: Estimation of nucleated cell counts was performed using reference gene primer amplification. Clones were sequenced by immunoSEQ multiplex PCR, and TCRdb holds only the in-frame ones, with some missing. The DNA gave D and trimming, while V, J and clone size come from that table. This table has hundreds of thousands of clones, 75% to 85% appearing once. CDR1 is MGHRA, CDR2 YSYEKL, per germline. Trimming left V 3 bases short and J 3 bases short, with 11 bases between. CDR3 size: 14 residues. Patients of the Seattle cohort, enrolled during active infection, were followed longitudinally. This chain connects TRBV4-1 to TRBJ1-1; TRBD1 might be the D (5 bases). The TCR comes from a woman aged 25-40 years with COVID-19, enrolled during active disease. The sample was peripheral blood. CDR3 nucleotide sequence: TGCGCCAGCAGCCAGGGGGGAACACACACTGAAGCTTTCTTT. The encoded protein is CASSQGGTHTEAFF.